One sample yielded the 14 T cell receptor beta chains listed below, sequenced in a study of T cells in narcolepsy. Using immunoSEQ multiplex PCR, the repertoire was profiled, and TCRdb retains in-frame clones only, with some absent. The profile covers approximately 32,000 clones, with about nine tenths appearing a single time and roughly 0.89% taken by the ten largest. The sample consisted of CD45RA- memory CD4+ T cells from PBMCs. The receptors were sampled from a human donor with narcolepsy.

V is TRBV7-3 and J is TRBJ1-2, with D possibly matching TRBD1 (6 bases). This CDR3 has 14 residues. Trimming took 2 bases from V and 2 from J, leaving 9 bases between them. Germline loops: CDR1 SGHTA, CDR2 FQGTGA. The CDR3 sequence is CASSLQGKNYGYTF. The DNA of the CDR3 is TGTGCCAGCAGCTTACAGGGGAAAAACTATGGCTACACCTTC.

This clone was counted only a few times. The chain is built from TRBV5-4 and TRBJ2-7; D gene ambiguous. V lost 1 base to trimming and J lost 7 bases, with 15 bases between them. There are 14 residues in the CDR3. CDR1 is SGHNT, CDR2 YYREEE, per germline (reference sequence). The CDR3 sequence: CASSLMARTEEQYF. The DNA of the CDR3 is TGTGCCAGCAGCTTGATGGCCAGGACGGAAGAGCAGTACTTC.

Comment on this clone: This same CDR3 is encoded by further DNA sequences in the sample. The rearrangement links TRBV6-1 to TRBJ1-5; D is undetermined. V gave up 4 bases and J gave up 1 base, with 5 bases separating them. The CDR3 runs to 13 residues. CDR1 MNHNS and CDR2 SASEGT come from the germline V gene. This CDR3 is CASSVRSNQPQHF. The CDR3 region has the DNA TGTGCCAGCAGTGTGAGGAGCAATCAGCCCCAGCATTTT.

The rearrangement links TRBV7-9 to TRBJ2-5, with 8 bases lining up with TRBD1. Germline lookup yields CDR1 SEHNR and CDR2 FQNEAQ (reference sequence). This CDR3 comprises 17 residues. J gave up 1 base and V 2 bases, and 9 bases lay outside the gene matches. The CDR3 DNA follows: TGTGCCAGCAGCTTACGGACAGGGCGGGGCTCCCAAGAGACCCAGTACTTC. Translation gives CASSLRTGRGSQETQYF.

A few counts support this clone. J is TRBJ1-2 and V is TRBV6-1; D may be TRBD1 (5 bases). The germline V and J ends were trimmed by 3 bases and 5 bases, with 7 bases remaining between them. This CDR3 is 12 amino acids long. The germline V gene encodes CDR1 MNHNS and CDR2 SASEGT. This CDR3 reads CASSDRVYGYTF. CDR3 coding DNA: TGTGCCAGCAGTGACAGGGTATATGGCTACACCTTC.

This clone was observed a handful of times. This sequence joins TRBV4-3 and TRBJ1-2; weak D call: TRBD1 (5 bases). This CDR3 is 15 amino acids long. V was trimmed by 4 bases and J by 2 bases, leaving 14 bases between them. Germline CDR1 reads LGHNA; CDR2 reads YSLEER. The CDR3 loop is CASSPGGGKNYGYTF. The DNA of the CDR3 is TGCGCCAGCAGCCCGGGCGGGGGGAAGAACTATGGCTACACCTTC.

The V gene is TRBV6-5, the J gene TRBJ2-2; 8 bases are a match to TRBD1. Per the germline V gene, CDR1 is MNHEY and CDR2 is SVGAGI. With 6 bases clipped from V and 0 bases from J, the junction kept 3 bases outside the gene matches. The CDR3 runs to 15 residues. The CDR3 DNA reads as TGTGCCAGCAGCAGGGACAGGCCGAACACCGGGGAGCTGTTTTTT. Translation gives CASSRDRPNTGELFF.

This chain uses TRBV7-9 with TRBJ1-1; D possibly corresponds to TRBD1 (5 bases). Germline values: CDR1 SEHNR, CDR2 FQNEAQ (reference sequence). Trimming took off 5 bases at V and 1 base at J, with 11 bases between the two ends. The CDR3 has 14 residues. The CDR3 sequence: CASSLPGGNTEAFF. CDR3 DNA: TGTGCCAGCAGCCTTCCTGGGGGGAACACTGAAGCTTTCTTT.

The rearrangement links TRBV6-5 to TRBJ1-2; maybe TRBD1 (5 bases). The germline V gene has CDR1 MNHEY and CDR2 SVGAGI. V dropped 5 bases and J dropped 3 bases, with 10 bases sitting between them. This CDR3 comprises 13 residues. CDR3 residues: CASSKGRDYGYTF. The CDR3 DNA sequence: TGTGCCAGCAGTAAGGGACGCGACTATGGCTACACCTTC.

The J gene is TRBJ1-5, the V gene TRBV2; the D gene is possibly TRBD1 (5 bases). Germline V gene data show CDR1 as SNHLY and CDR2 as FYNNEI. The V end was cut by 7 bases, the J end by 5 bases, with 12 bases between. There are 13 residues in the CDR3. CDR3 sequence reads: CASTRGVYQPQHF. For the CDR3, the DNA is TGTGCCAGCACACGGGGGGTTTATCAGCCCCAGCATTTT.

The V and J genes are TRBV7-9 and TRBJ2-7, with D hard to call. This CDR3 has 15 residues. Germline lookup yields CDR1 SEHNR and CDR2 FQNEAQ (reference sequence). Trimming cost V 4 bases and J 2 bases, with 15 bases left between them. The CDR3 DNA sequence: TGTGCCAGCAGCTCCCCCGATCAGGCCCCCTACGAGCAGTACTTC. Translated: CASSSPDQAPYEQYF.

This clone was detected only once. The rearrangement uses TRBV18 and TRBJ2-1; D is uncertain. Per the germline V gene, CDR1 is KGHSH and CDR2 is LQKENI. V dropped 1 base and J dropped 8 bases, with 9 bases sitting between them. The CDR3 extends over 13 amino acids. CDR3 DNA sequence: TGTGCCAGCTCACCACGGCGTGATCATGAGCAGTTCTTC. Protein sequence: CASSPRRDHEQFF.

The J gene is TRBJ1-2, the V gene TRBV28; unclear D gene. Trimming took off 7 bases at V and 8 bases at J, with 11 bases between the two ends. The CDR3 spans 11 residues. The germline CDR1 and CDR2 sequences are MDHEN and SYDVKM. The CDR3 region is CASTTTAGYTF. The CDR3 DNA reads as TGTGCCAGCACTACAACAGCGGGCTACACCTTC.

This chain joins TRBV21-1 and TRBJ2-7; the tabulated D call, TRBD1, remains unverified against the DNA. TRBV21-1 is a pseudogene segment. The CDR3 is made up of 17 amino acids. The CDR3 spells CASSMARVYKSTYEQYF. The CDR3 bases are TGTGCCAGCAGCATGGCCAGGGTTTACAAGTCGACCTACGAGCAGTACTTC.